The 30 T cell receptor delta chains listed next were all sequenced from one sample in a study of γδ T cells in repeated Plasmodium falciparum infection. Vgamma9/Vdelta2+ and Vdelta2-negative gammadelta T cells were flow-sorted from PBMC for bulk sequencing. TCRdb re-called clones from the multiplex PCR reads via CATT. The table includes some 51,000 delta-chain clones, roughly 1.9% detected once. Sequencing input: gamma-delta T cells from blood. The receptors here all came from a pool of human donors (malaria-infected and uninfected, not separated).

Comment on this clone: A far larger clone is a single base away, which makes a read error likely. This sample also contains other DNA sequences that code for the same CDR3. CDR3 sequence reads: CALGEHTFFTGELLTDKLIF. CDR3 DNA: TGTGCTCTTGGGGAACACACCTTCTTCACTGGGGAGCTTCTCACCGATAAACTCATCTTT. The chain employs TRDV1 and TRDJ1; 7 positions match TRDD3. Here the J gene was assigned by germline matching of the DNA, as TCRdb has none. The CDR3 extends over 20 amino acids. Germline CDR1 and CDR2: TSWWSYY and QGS. V shed 1 base, J shed 1 base, and the junction held 18 bases outside the gene matches.

This clone was observed a few times. Translating this DNA gives a protein that differs at residue 11 from the TCRdb one, which belongs to a much larger clone; a read error is likely, and the protein shown is this translation. This chain uses TRDV3 with TRDJ1; the match to TRDD3 covers 11 bases. TCRdb carries no J gene annotation; the J gene was assigned here by matching the DNA with germline. The CDR3 is 14 amino acids. In germline, CDR1 is TVYSNPD, CDR2 GDNSRS (reference sequence). Here the CDR3 DNA reads TGTGCTACCTGCCGTGGGGGATACGCGTCTGAACTCATCTTT. Translated: CATCRGGYASELIF.

As for this clone: The mismatch at residue 5 between this DNA's translation and the TCRdb protein of a much larger clone likely reflects a read error; the protein shown is translated from the DNA. The genes are TRDV1 and TRDJ1; 8 bases map to TRDD3. TCRdb records no J gene; here it was assigned by comparing the DNA to germline. V gave up 1 base and J gave up 0 bases; unmatched junction bases: 16. Germline values: CDR1 TSWWSYY, CDR2 QGS. This CDR3 comprises 20 residues. The CDR3 region is CALGERTVLGIPGYTDKLIF. The CDR3 coding sequence is TGTGCTCTTGGGGAACGAACGGTCCTGGGGATACCTGGGTACACCGATAAACTCATCTTT.

Worth noting for this clone: TCRdb's entry gives the protein of a much larger clone, which mismatches this DNA's translation at residue 5, likely from a read error; the protein reported here is translated from the DNA. The chain has TRDV1 and TRDJ1, with 11 nucleotides matching TRDD3. TCRdb records no J gene; here it was assigned by comparing the DNA to germline. The CDR3 runs to 22 residues. CDR1 TSWWSYY and CDR2 QGS come from the germline V gene. The V gene end was trimmed by 5 bases and the J gene end by 10 bases; junction bases not matched to a gene: 33. The CDR3 reads CALGKPSGTLPTSSWGILGLIF. The CDR3 DNA reads as TGTGCTCTTGGGAAACCGTCCGGGACTCTTCCTACAAGTAGCTGGGGGATACTAGGACTCATCTTT.

This rearrangement joins TRAV29/DV5 to TRDJ1; TRDD3 matches 9 bases. Since TCRdb gives no J gene, matching the DNA to germline was used here to assign it. CDR1 NSMFDY and CDR2 ISSIKDK come from the germline V gene. V was pared by 0 bases and J by 8 bases, with 32 bases of the junction left unmatched. The CDR3 loop spans 22 amino acids. Here the CDR3 DNA reads TGTGCAGCAAGCGCGATGCCTACAGGGCCATATAGTGGGGGATATTTCCCGGCAAAACTCATCTTT. It is translated as CAASAMPTGPYSGGYFPAKLIF.

This clone was found many times. Given a far larger clone just one base away, this is likely a sequencing read error. Other DNA sequences in this sample translate to the same CDR3. The CDR3 DNA is TGTGCCCTTGGGGAGGTACTGGGGGACACTGATAAACTCATCTTT. This sequence encodes CALGEVLGDTDKLIF. This chain links TRDV1 with TRDJ1, with 9 bases identical to TRDD3. CDR3 length: 15 residues. Germline values: CDR1 TSWWSYY, CDR2 QGS.

This clone was found a few times. The protein TCRdb gives is from a much larger clone and does not agree with this DNA's translation at residues 4 and 12, likely a read error; the protein shown here comes from the DNA. The chain joins TRDV2 to TRDJ3; 12 bases are shared with TRDD3. CDR1 and CDR2 from the germline V gene are GEAIGNYY and EKD. The CDR3 totals 21 residues. CDR3 sequence (DNA): TGTGCCTGTAACACTTTACTGGGGGATACACGATTCTCCTGGGACACCCGACAGATGTTTTTC. It yields the protein CACNTLLGDTRFSWDTRQMFF.

This clone occurred a few times. The protein TCRdb gives is from a much larger clone and does not agree with this DNA's translation at residue 10, likely a read error; the protein shown here comes from the DNA. The chain uses TRDV1 and TRDJ1; 8 nucleotides match TRDD3. The J gene is not listed in TCRdb, so it was assigned here from a DNA match to germline. Germline loops: CDR1 TSWWSYY, CDR2 QGS. This CDR3 has 21 amino acids. Losses at the gene ends were 2 bases for V and 0 bases for J; bases not matched to a gene: 20. This CDR3 is CALGEGILSQLGVMYTDKLIF. The CDR3, as DNA: TGTGCTCTTGGGGAAGGGATCCTAAGTCAACTGGGGGTCATGTACACCGATAAACTCATCTTT.

This clone was seen ten or more times. A far larger clone lies a single base away; this is likely a read error. V and J are TRDV2 and TRDJ2; TRDD3 agrees at 9 bases. Germline values: CDR1 GEAIGNYY, CDR2 EKD. Trimming took 9 bases from V and 9 from J; bases not matched to a gene: 16. The CDR3 spans 15 residues. CDR3 nucleotide sequence: TGTGCCCTTACTGAACTGGGGGAGCCTTCTTCACAACTCTTCTTT. Residues: CALTELGEPSSQLFF.

This clone was found a few times. TCRdb's protein, taken from a much larger clone, differs from this DNA's translation at residue 21, likely owing to a read error; the protein displayed comes from the DNA. TRAV38-2/DV8 is the V gene, and the J gene was not called; TRDD3 was called by the table and not checked on the DNA. The CDR3 has 23 amino acids. Germline loops: CDR1 TSESDYY, CDR2 QEAYKQQN. This CDR3 is CAYRSIELFPLLLGAKPGGKHIF. The DNA for the CDR3 is TGTGCTTATAGGAGTATAGAACTATTCCCCCTATTACTGGGGGCCAAACCTGGAGGTAAACACATCTTT.

Points on this clone: TCRdb assigns this DNA the protein of a much larger clone, which departs from its translation at residue 7; this likely reflects a read error, and the protein shown comes from translating the DNA. The J gene is TRDJ2, the V gene TRDV1, with TRDD3 as a possible D gene (6 bases). Here the J gene was assigned by germline matching of the DNA, as TCRdb has none. CDR1 TSWWSYY and CDR2 QGS come from the germline V gene. The CDR3 is made up of 14 amino acids. Trimming removed 2 bases at V and 7 bases at J, with 11 bases between. The CDR3 DNA sequence: TGTGCTCTTGGGGAAAGGAGGGGGAGAGCACAACTCTTCTTT. This encodes CALGERRGRAQLFF.

Comment on this clone: One base separates it from a far larger clone, so it is likely a read error. The sample holds other DNA sequences that translate to the same CDR3. J is TRDJ1 and V is TRAV38-2/DV8; D is unclear. TCRdb leaves out the J gene; it was filled in here by matching the DNA to germline. This CDR3 region has 20 residues. Germline V gene sequence: CDR1 TSESDYY, CDR2 QEAYKQQN. In nucleotides, the CDR3 is TGTGCTTATAGGAGGGTTTCCCCCTCCGAAGGCCCTCGGTACACTGATAAACTCATCTTT. Residues: CAYRRVSPSEGPRYTDKLIF.

This clone turned up a few times. The protein given by TCRdb reflects a much larger clone and differs at residue 4 from this DNA's translation, likely from a read error; the protein shown is the DNA's translation. This chain links TRDV3 with TRDJ1, with a possible D match to TRDD2 (5 bases). Assignment of the J gene here rests on matching the DNA to germline, because TCRdb gives none. Deletions cut 2 bases from V and 2 bases from J, with 18 bases between. The germline V gene encodes CDR1 TVYSNPD and CDR2 GDNSRS (reference sequence). This CDR3 has 15 residues. The CDR3 bases are TGTGCCTTTGGCCCACCCCTACTATATACCGATAAACTCATCTTT. It encodes CAFGPPLLYTDKLIF. Looking up the rest from reference TRDV3 and TRDJ1 gives the full variable domain: CDKVTQSSPDQTVASGSEVVLLCTYDTVYSNPDLFWYRIRPDYSFQFVFYGDNSRSEGADFTQGRFSVKHILTQKAFHLVISPVRTEDSATYYCAFGPPLLYTDKLIFGKGTRVTVEP.

On this clone: The protein in TCRdb stems from a much larger clone and differs at residue 9 from this DNA's translation, likely a read error; here the protein is translated from the DNA. The genes are TRDV1 and TRDJ1, with 10 positions matching TRDD3. TCRdb carries no J gene annotation; the J gene was assigned here by matching the DNA with germline. Germline assignment: CDR1 TSWWSYY and CDR2 QGS. Trimming removed 2 bases from V and 0 bases from J; junction bases left unmatched: 24. This CDR3 is built from 23 residues. CDR3 loop: CALGEGSFHSFVLGDGYTDKLIF. The CDR3 DNA reads as TGTGCTCTTGGGGAAGGTTCTTTCCATTCGTTCGTACTGGGGGATGGATACACCGATAAACTCATCTTT.

As for this clone: The junction departs from germline at one end; a sequencing error may be responsible. The J gene is TRDJ1, the V gene TRDV1; D possibly uses TRDD2 or TRDD3 (9 bases each). Here the J gene came from matching the DNA to germline, since TCRdb omits it. The CDR3 contains 27 residues. Germline CDR1 is TSWWSYY and CDR2 is QGS. CDR3 loop: CAPGSFPSYVLWGMRVKGFENADKLIF. Here the CDR3 DNA reads TGTGCTCCTGGGTCCTTTCCTTCCTACGTACTCTGGGGGATGCGCGTAAAAGGTTTCGAGAACGCCGATAAACTCATCTTT.

This clone was counted a few times. TCRdb lists the protein of a much larger clone for this DNA, which differs at residue 5, so this is likely a read error; the protein given here is translated from the DNA itself. The chain combines TRDV2 with TRDJ1; 8 bases agree with TRDD3. TCRdb offers no J gene call, so here the DNA was matched to germline to obtain one. CDR3 length: 25 amino acids. From germline, CDR1 is GEAIGNYY and CDR2 EKD. With 3 bases clipped from V and 0 bases from J, the junction kept 35 bases outside the gene matches. The chain's CDR3 is CACDSGSLGFWELTTGGPYTDKLIF. CDR3 sequence (DNA): TGTGCCTGTGACTCCGGGAGCTTAGGGTTTTGGGAACTAACGACTGGGGGCCCGTACACCGATAAACTCATCTTT.

This clone has just a few counts. This sequence is one base from a far larger clone and is likely a read error. Within the sample, other DNA sequences also encode this same CDR3. The rearrangement uses TRDV3 and TRDJ3, with TRDD3 identical over 11 bases. TCRdb records no J gene; here it was assigned by comparing the DNA to germline. The CDR3 is made up of 29 amino acids. J was trimmed by 2 bases and V by 3 bases; bases with no gene match: 42. Germline V gene lookup returns CDR1 TVYSNPD and CDR2 GDNSRS (reference sequence). The CDR3 loop reads CAFPVPSYPRSANYWGIIVGAWDTRQMFF. For the CDR3, the DNA is TGTGCCTTCCCCGTACCTTCCTACCCCAGATCCGCCAATTACTGGGGGATAATCGTCGGGGCCTGGGACACCCGACAGATGTTTTTC.

This clone was seen only a few times. The TCRdb protein comes from a much larger clone and disagrees with this DNA's translation at residue 3, likely due to a read error; the protein given here is derived from the DNA. The J gene is TRDJ1, the V gene TRDV1; D possibly corresponds to TRDD3 (6 bases). In the absence of a J gene in TCRdb, the DNA was matched to germline to assign it here. Germline V gives CDR1 TSWWSYY, CDR2 QGS. This CDR3 region has 22 residues. The CDR3 protein is CAPGELFYNSHCPFEPTDKLIF. Written as DNA, the CDR3 is TGTGCTCCTGGGGAACTCTTCTATAACAGCCACTGCCCTTTTGAACCCACCGATAAACTCATCTTT.

In its sample, this clone was seen a few times. A single base is all that separates this from a far larger clone, so a read error is likely. In the same sample, other DNA sequences code for this CDR3. This chain connects TRDV3 to TRDJ1; TRDD3 aligns across 11 bases. This CDR3 spans 24 amino acids. V shed 0 bases, J shed 0 bases, and the junction held 30 bases outside the gene matches. The V gene's germline CDR1 is TVYSNPD and CDR2 GDNSRS (reference sequence). CDR3 nucleotide sequence: TGTGCCTTTAGCTACCCTTCCTACTTAGGGGATGTATTGGGGGATACGCTGTACACCGATAAACTCATCTTT. It specifies CAFSYPSYLGDVLGDTLYTDKLIF.

This clone occurred many times. With a far larger clone one base away, a read error is the likely cause. The same CDR3 is also encoded by other DNA sequences in this sample. The rearrangement uses TRDV3 and TRDJ2; 9 bases fit TRDD3. From germline, CDR1 is TVYSNPD and CDR2 GDNSRS (reference sequence). The CDR3 length is 14 residues. The CDR3 nucleotides are TGTGCCTCCTCTGGGGGATGCTTGACGGCACAACTCTTCTTT. It yields the protein CASSGGCLTAQLFF.

Many counts were recorded for this clone. This DNA translates differently at residue 10 from the TCRdb protein, which is that of a much larger clone; a read error is likely, and the protein shown is the DNA's own translation. At the DNA level, this CDR3 is encoded by other sequences in the same sample as well. The chain combines TRDV2 with TRDJ1, with 7 nucleotides matching TRDD3. The J gene comes from matching the DNA to germline here; TCRdb lacks it. The CDR3 sequence is 14 residues long. The germline V gene encodes CDR1 GEAIGNYY and CDR2 EKD. CDR3 amino acids: CACDSLGTTEKLIF. The CDR3 DNA follows: TGTGCCTGTGACTCACTGGGGACTACCGAGAAACTCATCTTT.

Many counts were recorded for this clone. This chain connects TRDV1 to TRDJ1, with 8 bases that match TRDD3. CDR1 and CDR2 from the germline V gene are TSWWSYY and QGS. V gave up 2 bases and J gave up 0 bases; unmatched junction bases: 29. The CDR3 is made up of 24 amino acids. The CDR3 here is CALGEGMGSGIRPSFPSYTDKLIF. The CDR3 DNA follows: TGTGCTCTTGGGGAAGGAATGGGAAGCGGGATACGCCCGAGTTTCCCCTCATACACCGATAAACTCATCTTT.

This clone was seen repeatedly, ten times or more. This DNA's translation differs at residue 14 from TCRdb's protein, which comes from a much larger clone; a read error is likely, and the protein shown is translated from the DNA. V gene TRAV38-2/DV8 combines with J gene TRDJ1, with 7 bases identical to TRDD3. The J gene, missing from TCRdb, was assigned here through DNA to germline matching. CDR3 length: 21 residues. Germline values: CDR1 TSESDYY, CDR2 QEAYKQQN. V dropped 0 bases and J dropped 5; count of bases not matched to a gene: 25. CDR3 loop: CAYRSALLLFALGGTQDKLIF. In nucleotides, the CDR3 is TGTGCTTATAGGAGCGCTCTCTTACTTTTCGCTCTGGGGGGTACACAGGATAAACTCATCTTT.

This clone was detected a few times. The TCRdb protein comes from a much larger clone and disagrees with this DNA's translation at residue 4, likely due to a read error; the protein given here is derived from the DNA. V and J are TRAV38-2/DV8 and TRDJ1, with D maybe TRDD2 (8 bases). TCRdb records no J gene; here it was assigned by comparing the DNA to germline. CDR1 and CDR2 from the germline V gene are TSESDYY and QEAYKQQN. This CDR3 spans 23 amino acids. V lost 6 bases and J 2 bases, leaving 41 bases between the germline ends. CDR3 DNA: TGTGCTTATAAGAGTTACTTCCTACGGATGAGTGGGGGACCCCGTAAGAGAACCGATAAACTCATCTTT. As protein: CAYKSYFLRMSGGPRKRTDKLIF.

The V call is TRDV1, the J call TRDJ1; a weak D match, TRDD3 (6 bases). The germline V and J ends were trimmed by 1 base and 0 bases, with 15 bases remaining between them. Germline CDR1 and CDR2: TSWWSYY and QGS. This CDR3 has 17 residues. This chain's CDR3 is CALGEPGVTGYTDKLIF. The CDR3 DNA is TGTGCTCTTGGGGAACCAGGGGTTACTGGGTACACCGATAAACTCATCTTT.

This clone was seen repeatedly, ten times or more. The TCRdb protein, from a much larger clone, departs from this DNA's translation at residue 17, likely by read error; the protein shown derives from the DNA. The chain joins TRDV1 to TRDJ1; the D gene is possibly TRDD3 (8 bases). The J gene comes from matching the DNA to germline here; TCRdb lacks it. Per germline, CDR1 TSWWSYY and CDR2 QGS. This CDR3 comprises 22 residues. V shed 4 bases and J shed 3 bases, with 36 bases lying between them. The CDR3 is CALGVPFLRRGWGTRYADKLIF. The CDR3, as DNA: TGTGCTCTTGGGGTTCCCTTCCTCCGTCGGGGCTGGGGGACCCGATACGCCGATAAACTCATCTTT.

This clone was seen repeatedly, ten times or more. TCRdb records a much larger clone's protein for this DNA, with a difference at residue 12 that likely arises from a read error; the protein given is the translation of the DNA. J is TRDJ1 and V is TRDV1, with TRDD3 matching 8 bases. The V and J ends lost 1 base and 8 bases, in that order; junction bases with no gene match: 24. CDR1 TSWWSYY and CDR2 QGS come from the germline V gene. The CDR3 is 20 amino acids. CDR3 coding DNA: TGTGCTCTTGGGGAACAATTCCACGTACTGGGGGGTTTTGCACATTTGAAACTCATCTTT. It encodes CALGEQFHVLGGFAHLKLIF.

This clone was recorded at least ten times. This DNA's translation differs at residue 7 from TCRdb's protein, which comes from a much larger clone; a read error is likely, and the protein shown is translated from the DNA. This chain uses TRDV3 with TRDJ1, with TRDD3 identical over 7 bases. Assignment of the J gene here rests on matching the DNA to germline, because TCRdb gives none. The germline V gene encodes CDR1 TVYSNPD and CDR2 GDNSRS (reference sequence). Losses at the gene ends were 2 bases for V and 0 bases for J; bases not matched to a gene: 36. The CDR3 runs to 24 residues. CDR3 region: CAFYHHLSRARQTGDGWNTDKLIF. The DNA of the CDR3 is TGTGCCTTTTACCACCACCTTTCAAGGGCACGACAGACGGGGGATGGATGGAACACCGATAAACTCATCTTT.

A few counts support this clone. TCRdb shows a much larger clone's protein in place of this DNA's translation, and the two differ at residue 5, likely through a read error; the protein shown is translated from the DNA. V is TRDV2 and J is TRDJ1; TRDD3 matches 13 bases. The J gene, missing from TCRdb, was assigned here through DNA to germline matching. V lost 8 bases to trimming and J lost 0 bases; unmatched junction nucleotides: 23. This CDR3 has 21 amino acids. CDR1 GEAIGNYY and CDR2 EKD come from the germline V gene. CDR3 sequence: CASRQKYLYYWGIRDTDKLIF. The CDR3 DNA sequence: TGTGCCTCCCGACAGAAATACCTTTACTACTGGGGGATACGGGACACCGATAAACTCATCTTT.

This clone was seen a handful of times. The protein in TCRdb stems from a much larger clone and differs at residue 6 from this DNA's translation, likely a read error; here the protein is translated from the DNA. The V call is TRDV1, the J call TRDJ1; D gene ambiguous. Matching the DNA to germline supplied the J gene, which TCRdb does not give. With 1 base removed from V and 10 bases from J, the gap between germline ends came to 13 bases. Germline-derived CDR1 and CDR2 are TSWWSYY and QGS. There are 13 residues in the CDR3. The CDR3 DNA reads TGTGCTCTTGGGGAACCACCCCATATAAGACTCATCTTT. It specifies CALGEPPHIRLIF.